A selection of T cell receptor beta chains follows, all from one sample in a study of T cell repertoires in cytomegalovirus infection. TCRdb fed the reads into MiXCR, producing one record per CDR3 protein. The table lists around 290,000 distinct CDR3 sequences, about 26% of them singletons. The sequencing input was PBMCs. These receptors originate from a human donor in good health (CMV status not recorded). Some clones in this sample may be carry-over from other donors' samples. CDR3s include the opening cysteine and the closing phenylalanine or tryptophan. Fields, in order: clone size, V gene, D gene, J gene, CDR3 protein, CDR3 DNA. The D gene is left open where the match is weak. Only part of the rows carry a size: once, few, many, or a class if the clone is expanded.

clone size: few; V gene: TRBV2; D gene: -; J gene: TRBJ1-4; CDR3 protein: CASSDGVYEKLFF; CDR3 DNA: TGTGCCAGCAGTGATGGGGTTTACGAAAAACTGTTTTTT
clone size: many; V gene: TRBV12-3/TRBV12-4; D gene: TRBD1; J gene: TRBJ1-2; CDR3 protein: CASSLGQGAWGYTF; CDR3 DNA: TGTGCCAGCAGCCTGGGACAGGGGGCTTGGGGCTACACCTTC
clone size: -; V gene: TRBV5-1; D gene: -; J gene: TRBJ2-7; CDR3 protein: CASSQRDNSYEQYF; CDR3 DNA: TGCGCCAGCAGCCAACGGGACAATAGCTACGAGCAGTACTTC
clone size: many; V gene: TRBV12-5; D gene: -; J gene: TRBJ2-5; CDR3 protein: CASGCPGQRTQYF; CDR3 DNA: TGTGCTAGTGGCTGTCCGGGGCAGCGGACCCAGTACTTC
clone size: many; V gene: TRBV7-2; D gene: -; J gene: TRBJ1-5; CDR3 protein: CASSTRTDQPQHF; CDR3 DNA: TGTGCCAGCAGCACCCGGACGGATCAGCCCCAGCATTTT
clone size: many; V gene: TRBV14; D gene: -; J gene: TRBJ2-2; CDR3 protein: CASSQDIGTGELFF; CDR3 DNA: TGTGCCAGCAGCCAAGATATCGGGACCGGGGAGCTGTTTTTT
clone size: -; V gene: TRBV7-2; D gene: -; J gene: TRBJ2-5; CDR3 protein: CASSLAIGGGQETQYF; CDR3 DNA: TGTGCCAGCAGCTTAGCGATTGGGGGCGGACAAGAGACCCAGTACTTC
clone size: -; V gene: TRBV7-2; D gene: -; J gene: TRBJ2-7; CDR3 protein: CASNYGTYEQYF; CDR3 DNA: TGTGCCAGCAATTACGGTACCTACGAGCAGTACTTC
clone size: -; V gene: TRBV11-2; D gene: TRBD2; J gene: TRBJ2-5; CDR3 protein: CASSLASGRAWGQETQYF; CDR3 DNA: TGTGCCAGCAGCTTGGCTAGCGGGAGAGCTTGGGGTCAAGAGACCCAGTACTTC
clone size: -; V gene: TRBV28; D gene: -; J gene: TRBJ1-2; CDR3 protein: CASSLWAGYTF; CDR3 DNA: TGTGCCAGCAGTTTATGGGCCGGCTACACCTTC
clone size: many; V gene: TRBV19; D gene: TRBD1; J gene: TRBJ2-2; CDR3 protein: CASSIHRGRPTGELFF; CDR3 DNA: TGTGCCAGTAGTATCCACAGGGGGCGTCCTACCGGGGAGCTGTTTTTT
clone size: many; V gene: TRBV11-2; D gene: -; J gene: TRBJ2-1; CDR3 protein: CASSFGRYNEQFF; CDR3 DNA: TGTGCCAGCAGCTTTGGGAGGTACAATGAGCAGTTCTTC
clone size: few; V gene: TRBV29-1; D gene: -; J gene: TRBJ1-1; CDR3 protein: CSVGPEGKVYTEAFF; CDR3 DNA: TGCAGCGTCGGGCCAGAGGGGAAAGTTTACACTGAAGCTTTCTTT
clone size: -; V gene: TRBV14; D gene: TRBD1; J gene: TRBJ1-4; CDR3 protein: CASSQLDRDNEKLFF; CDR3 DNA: TGTGCCAGCAGCCAACTCGACAGGGATAATGAAAAACTGTTTTTT
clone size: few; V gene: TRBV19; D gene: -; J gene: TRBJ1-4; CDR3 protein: CASADLYEKLFF; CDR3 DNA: TGTGCCAGTGCAGATCTCTATGAAAAACTGTTTTTT
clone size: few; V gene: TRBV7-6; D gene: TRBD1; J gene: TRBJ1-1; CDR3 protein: CASSPRQGGNTEAFF; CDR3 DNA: TGTGCCAGCAGTCCGAGACAGGGAGGTAACACTGAAGCTTTCTTT
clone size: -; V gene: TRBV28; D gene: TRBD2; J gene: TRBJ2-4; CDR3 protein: CASTAPGGIQYF; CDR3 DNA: TGTGCCAGCACCGCCCCGGGAGGCATTCAGTACTTC
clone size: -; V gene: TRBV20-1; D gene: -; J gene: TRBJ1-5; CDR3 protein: CSARTADNQPQHF; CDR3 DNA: TGCAGTGCTAGGACAGCCGACAATCAGCCCCAGCATTTT
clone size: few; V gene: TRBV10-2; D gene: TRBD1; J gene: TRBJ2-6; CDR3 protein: CASVIGGYAGANVLTF; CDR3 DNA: TGCGCCAGCGTAATAGGGGGCTATGCTGGGGCCAACGTCCTGACTTTC
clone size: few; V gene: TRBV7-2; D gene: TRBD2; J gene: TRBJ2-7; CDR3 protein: CASSFIGLAGEYEQYF; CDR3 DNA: TGTGCCAGCAGCTTTATTGGGCTAGCGGGGGAGTACGAGCAGTACTTC